Listed below are T cell receptor beta chains from one sample, sequenced in a study of T cells in Graves' hyperthyroidism and ophthalmopathy. MiXCR, applied by TCRdb to the multiplex PCR reads, yields one record per CDR3 protein. The sample holds about 420,000 distinct CDR3 sequences, approximately 14% seen once. Sequenced material: blood. Receptors originate from a young woman with Graves' hyperthyroidism. Each CDR3 is given with its conserved first and last residue. A D gene is named only where the DNA matches it firmly. The size entry is marked missing in some rows and otherwise reads once, few, many or a size class.

J gene: TRBJ2-4; V gene: TRBV11-2; clone size: many; D gene: NA; CDR3 DNA: TGTGCCAGCAGCTCACTTGGGGACTCCGTTTCTGAGATAGACATTCAGTACTTC; CDR3 protein: CASSSLGDSVSEIDIQYF
J gene: TRBJ2-6; V gene: TRBV5-1; clone size: NA; D gene: TRBD1; CDR3 DNA: TGCGCCAGCAGCGGGACAGGGGGATCCTCTGGGGCCAACGTCCTGACTTTC; CDR3 protein: CASSGTGGSSGANVLTF
J gene: TRBJ2-1; V gene: TRBV7-9; clone size: many; D gene: TRBD1; CDR3 DNA: TGTGCCAGCAGCCGCCCGACAGGGATGAACAATGAGCAGTTCTTC; CDR3 protein: CASSRPTGMNNEQFF
J gene: TRBJ2-7; V gene: TRBV20-1; clone size: NA; D gene: TRBD2; CDR3 DNA: TGCAGTGCTAGTGGACTAGCGGGCAAGTCCTACGAGCAGTACTTC; CDR3 protein: CSASGLAGKSYEQYF
J gene: TRBJ2-5; V gene: TRBV20-1; clone size: NA; D gene: TRBD2; CDR3 DNA: TGCAGTGCTAGACAGACTAGCGGGAGGGAGACCCAGTACTTC; CDR3 protein: CSARQTSGRETQYF
J gene: TRBJ1-1; V gene: TRBV12-3/TRBV12-4; clone size: many; D gene: TRBD1; CDR3 DNA: TGTGCCAGCAGTCCAACCGGGACAGTCACTGAAGCTTTCTTT; CDR3 protein: CASSPTGTVTEAFF
J gene: TRBJ2-1; V gene: TRBV29-1; clone size: few; D gene: TRBD2; CDR3 DNA: TGCAGCGTTGCCGTTTCTAGCGGGAGTTCCGATGAGCAGTTCTTC; CDR3 protein: CSVAVSSGSSDEQFF
J gene: TRBJ2-5; V gene: TRBV5-5; clone size: NA; D gene: NA; CDR3 DNA: TGTGCCAGCAGCCCCCAGATTGCAGGGGTCGGTCCCCTTCTGGAGACCCAGTACTTC; CDR3 protein: CASSPQIAGVGPLLETQYF
J gene: TRBJ2-5; V gene: TRBV15; clone size: NA; D gene: NA; CDR3 DNA: TGTGCCACCAGCAGAGACCCTGGGGGACTGTACCAAGAGACCCAGTACTTC; CDR3 protein: CATSRDPGGLYQETQYF
J gene: TRBJ1-6; V gene: TRBV12-3/TRBV12-4; clone size: many; D gene: NA; CDR3 DNA: TGTGCCAGCAGTCCTACGAACTATTCACCCCTCCACTTT; CDR3 protein: CASSPTNYSPLHF
J gene: TRBJ2-7; V gene: TRBV15; clone size: NA; D gene: NA; CDR3 DNA: TGTGCCACCAGCAGAGTGGGGGACGAGCAGTACTTC; CDR3 protein: CATSRVGDEQYF
J gene: TRBJ2-3; V gene: TRBV6-5; clone size: NA; D gene: TRBD2; CDR3 DNA: TGTGCCAGCAGTTACCCCGGGGGGGCGGGGAGCACAGATACGCAGTATTTT; CDR3 protein: CASSYPGGAGSTDTQYF
J gene: TRBJ2-1; V gene: TRBV20-1; clone size: many; D gene: TRBD2; CDR3 DNA: TGCAGTGCTAGAGAGTGGACTAGCGGGTTGAACGAGCAGTTCTTC; CDR3 protein: CSAREWTSGLNEQFF
J gene: TRBJ2-2; V gene: TRBV27; clone size: NA; D gene: TRBD2; CDR3 DNA: TGTGCCAGCAGTTTTTATAGCGGGGACACCGGGGAGCTGTTTTTT; CDR3 protein: CASSFYSGDTGELFF
J gene: TRBJ2-1; V gene: TRBV5-6; clone size: NA; D gene: NA; CDR3 DNA: TGTGCCAGCAGCTTGGAGTACAGGAGCTCCTACAATGAGCAGTTCTTC; CDR3 protein: CASSLEYRSSYNEQFF
J gene: TRBJ1-2; V gene: TRBV20-1; clone size: NA; D gene: TRBD1; CDR3 DNA: TGCAGTGCAAAAACACAGGGGGCTGATGGCTACACCTTC; CDR3 protein: CSAKTQGADGYTF
J gene: TRBJ2-7; V gene: TRBV11-2; clone size: many; D gene: TRBD2; CDR3 DNA: TGTGCCAGCAGCTCCCTCACCGGGACTAGCGGGAGAACGTACGAGCAGTACTTC; CDR3 protein: CASSSLTGTSGRTYEQYF
J gene: TRBJ2-1; V gene: TRBV7-9; clone size: NA; D gene: TRBD2; CDR3 DNA: TGTGCCAGCAGCTCGGGGACTAGCGGGAGTGTCTATGAGCAGTTCTTC; CDR3 protein: CASSSGTSGSVYEQFF
J gene: TRBJ1-5; V gene: TRBV19; clone size: NA; D gene: NA; CDR3 DNA: TGTGCCAGTAGTCCCTCAGGGGCGAGAAGCAATCAGCCCCAGCATTTT; CDR3 protein: CASSPSGARSNQPQHF
J gene: TRBJ2-7; V gene: TRBV13; clone size: many; D gene: TRBD1; CDR3 DNA: TGTGCCAGCAGCTCCCTTAAGGCAGGGGGCCACGAGCAGTACTTC; CDR3 protein: CASSSLKAGGHEQYF
J gene: TRBJ2-1; V gene: TRBV6-1; clone size: few; D gene: NA; CDR3 DNA: TGTGCCAGCAGTGAATCACTAGCACGGGAGCAGTTCTTC; CDR3 protein: CASSESLAREQFF
J gene: TRBJ2-7; V gene: TRBV7-9; clone size: NA; D gene: NA; CDR3 DNA: TGTGCCAGCAGTTCAGACAAGGGGGGTGGCGGCGAGCAGTACTTC; CDR3 protein: CASSSDKGGGGEQYF
J gene: TRBJ2-2; V gene: TRBV7-6; clone size: NA; D gene: NA; CDR3 DNA: TGTGCCAGCAGCTCGACAGGTGCCTCCACCGGGGAGCTGTTTTTT; CDR3 protein: CASSSTGASTGELFF
J gene: TRBJ1-1; V gene: TRBV5-1; clone size: NA; D gene: NA; CDR3 DNA: TGCGCCAGCAGCTTGCTGGCTGGGCAGAACACTGAAGCTTTCTTT; CDR3 protein: CASSLLAGQNTEAFF
J gene: TRBJ2-2; V gene: TRBV27; clone size: few; D gene: NA; CDR3 DNA: TGTGCCAGCAGGTCAGGGCTGAACACCGGGGAGCTGTTTTTT; CDR3 protein: CASRSGLNTGELFF
J gene: TRBJ1-2; V gene: TRBV7-9; clone size: many; D gene: NA; CDR3 DNA: TGTGCCAGCAGCTCGGCCCCTCTCGCAAACTATGGCTACACCTTC; CDR3 protein: CASSSAPLANYGYTF
J gene: TRBJ1-3; V gene: TRBV5-1; clone size: few; D gene: NA; CDR3 DNA: TGCGCCAGCAGCCTAAATGACGGAGGCTCTGGAAACACCATATATTTT; CDR3 protein: CASSLNDGGSGNTIYF
J gene: TRBJ2-6; V gene: TRBV2; clone size: NA; D gene: NA; CDR3 DNA: TGTGCCAGCAGTGCTCTGAGCTCTGGGGCCAACGTCCTGACTTTC; CDR3 protein: CASSALSSGANVLTF
J gene: TRBJ1-2; V gene: TRBV19; clone size: few; D gene: NA; CDR3 DNA: TGTGCCAGTAGTATCGGGACCTTCAGGGATGGCTACACCTTC; CDR3 protein: CASSIGTFRDGYTF
J gene: TRBJ2-3; V gene: TRBV19; clone size: NA; D gene: TRBD2; CDR3 DNA: TGTGCCACCCATGGACTAGCAGCTAGCACAGATACGCAGTATTTT; CDR3 protein: CATHGLAASTDTQYF
J gene: TRBJ1-2; V gene: TRBV28; clone size: many; D gene: NA; CDR3 DNA: TGTGCCAGCAGTTTAGATCCCGGGTATGGCTACACCTTC; CDR3 protein: CASSLDPGYGYTF